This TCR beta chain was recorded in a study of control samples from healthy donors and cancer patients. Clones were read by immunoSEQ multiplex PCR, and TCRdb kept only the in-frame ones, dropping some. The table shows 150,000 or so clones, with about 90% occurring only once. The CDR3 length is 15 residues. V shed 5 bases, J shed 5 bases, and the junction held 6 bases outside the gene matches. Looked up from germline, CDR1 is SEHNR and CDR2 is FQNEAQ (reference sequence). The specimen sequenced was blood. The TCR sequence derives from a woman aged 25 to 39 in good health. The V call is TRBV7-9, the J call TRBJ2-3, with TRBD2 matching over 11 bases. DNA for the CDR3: TGTGCCAGCAGCATACGACTAGCGGGACGAGATACGCAGTATTTT. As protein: CASSIRLAGRDTQYF.